This T cell receptor beta chain comes out of a study of T cell repertoires in cytomegalovirus infection. Using its own MiXCR run on the reads, TCRdb lists one record per CDR3 protein. The profile shows approximately 110,000 distinct CDR3 sequences, 42% of them singletons. About this clonotype itself: Its specificity is unknown.

J lost 4 bases, V lost 7 bases, and 10 bases had no gene match. The CDR3 has 15 amino acids. Germline V gives CDR1 MNHNY, CDR2 SVGAGI (reference sequence). The material sequenced was CD8+ T cells from cultured PBMCs, taken from culture after CMV antigen stimulation. The chain has TRBV6-6 and TRBJ1-5, with 7 bases aligning to TRBD1. This TCR came from a human donor in good health (CMV status not recorded). Some clones in this sample may be carry-over from other donors' samples. In DNA, the CDR3 is TGTGCCAGCACCGGAATGACAGGGTGGAATCAGCCCCAGCATTTT. This translates into CASTGMTGWNQPQHF.